This section outlines one T cell receptor beta chain sequence together with its context. The entry originates in a study of shared clonotypes between healthy human individuals. Overall study: Ranging from 18 to 49 in age, donors were a couple of women and a few men. CD8 memory received one plate per donor, CD8 naive two, CD4 memory three and CD4 naive three.

In the original processing: Filtering differed, since immunoSEQ gave only junction sequences and no quality scores. TCRdb keeps only in-frame clones here, not all; method: immunoSEQ multiplex PCR. V and J calls and clone size are those listed in that table; D and trimming were worked out from the DNA. The profile covers roughly 640,000 clones, with around 74% appearing a single time and around 1.6% taken by the ten largest. The CDR3 contains 14 residues. Sequenced: memory CD4+ T cells sorted from blood. Subset given: CD45RA-negative fraction. The clonotype was recovered from a woman younger than 45 in good health. V gene TRBV21-1 combines with J gene TRBJ2-7; TRBD1 was called by the table and not checked on the DNA. TRBV21-1 is flagged as a pseudogene. The CDR3 spells CASSKWGSSYEQYF. CDR3 coding DNA: TGTGCCAGCAGCAAATGGGGCAGCTCCTACGAGCAGTACTTC.